The clone carrying this TCR beta chain occurred a few times. This record comes from a study of T cells in Graves' hyperthyroidism and ophthalmopathy. The CDR3 regions of TCR beta were amplified from RNA transcripts. The TCR CDR3 was amplified in a first-round RT-PCR using the HTBI primer set. One entry per CDR3 protein results from TCRdb running MiXCR on the multiplex PCR reads. Of hundreds of thousands of distinct CDR3 sequences in the sample, about a sixth were seen once. Trimming took off 1 base at V and 0 bases at J, with 9 bases between the two ends. The CDR3 sequence is 15 residues long. Germline values: CDR1 SGHDN, CDR2 FVKESK.

This receptor was identified in a woman under 40 with Graves' hyperthyroidism. This sequence joins TRBV14 and TRBJ1-2, with D unclear. Sequenced: blood. CDR3 nucleotide sequence: TGTGCCAGCAGCCAAGGTGCACCCTCTAACTATGGCTACACCTTC. Translation gives CASSQGAPSNYGYTF.